Below are 4 T cell receptor beta chains sequenced from a single sample in a study of blood T cell repertoires in COVID-19. Assay: immunoSEQ multiplex PCR; the TCRdb copy retains only in-frame clones and omits some. The sample consists of around 200,000 clones, 80% to 90% of them appearing once. The sequencing sample was made of PBMCs or T cells enriched from blood (not recorded which). The source of these receptors is a woman aged 45 to 65 in a cohort exposed to, infected with or recovered from COVID-19 (not recorded which).

J is TRBJ1-5 and V is TRBV12-3 or TRBV12-4; D unclear. V lost 6 bases to trimming and J lost 4 bases, with 10 bases between them. CDR3 length: 13 amino acids. The CDR3 DNA sequence: TGTGCCAGCAGAAAGGACTGGAATCAGCCCCAGCATTTT. It codes for CASRKDWNQPQHF.

This clone came up once. Additional DNA sequences in this sample encode the identical CDR3. The chain has TRBV25-1 and TRBJ2-7, with TRBD1 as a possible D gene (5 bases). Trimming removed 8 bases from V and 4 bases from J, with 9 bases in between. The CDR3 has 11 amino acids. Looked up from germline, CDR1 is MGHDK and CDR2 is SYGVNS. CDR3 sequence reads: CASSDRYEQYF. Written as DNA, the CDR3 is TGTGCCAGCTCCGACAGATACGAGCAGTACTTC.

The sample holds a few counts of this clone. The chain has TRBV10-3 and TRBJ2-7; 8 nucleotides agree with TRBD2. V shed 0 bases, J shed 0 bases, and the junction held 10 bases outside the gene matches. The CDR3 spans 18 residues. Per germline, CDR1 ENHRY and CDR2 SYGVKD. The CDR3 here is CAISESRAGDLHSYEQYF. As DNA, the CDR3 is TGTGCCATCAGTGAGTCTCGAGCGGGGGACCTCCACTCCTACGAGCAGTACTTC.

The V gene is TRBV6-2 or TRBV6-3, the J gene TRBJ2-7; 9 bases map to TRBD2. Germline-derived CDR1 and CDR2 are MNHEY and SVGEGT. The V gene end was trimmed by 6 bases and the J gene end by 0 bases; junction bases not matched to a gene: 18. This CDR3 region has 19 residues. The chain's CDR3 is CASSPQPPTSGLSSYEQYF. The CDR3 region has the DNA TGTGCCAGCAGCCCTCAACCCCCAACTAGCGGGTTAAGCTCCTACGAGCAGTACTTC.